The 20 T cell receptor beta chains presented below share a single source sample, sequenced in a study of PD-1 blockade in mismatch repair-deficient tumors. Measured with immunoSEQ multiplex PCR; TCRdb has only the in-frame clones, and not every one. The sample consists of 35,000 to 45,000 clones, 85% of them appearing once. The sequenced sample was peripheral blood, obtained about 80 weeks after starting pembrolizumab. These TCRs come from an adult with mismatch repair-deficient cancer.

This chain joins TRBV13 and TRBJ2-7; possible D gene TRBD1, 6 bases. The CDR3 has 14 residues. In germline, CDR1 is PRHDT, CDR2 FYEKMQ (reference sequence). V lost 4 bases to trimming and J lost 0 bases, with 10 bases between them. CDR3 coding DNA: TGTGCCAGCAGCTCAGGGGTGAGCTCCTACGAGCAGTACTTC. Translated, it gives CASSSGVSSYEQYF.

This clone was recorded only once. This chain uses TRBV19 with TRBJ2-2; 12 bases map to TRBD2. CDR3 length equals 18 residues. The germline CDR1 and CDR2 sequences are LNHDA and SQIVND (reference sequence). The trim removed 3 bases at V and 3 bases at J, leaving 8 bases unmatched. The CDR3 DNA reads TGTGCCAGTAGTATTAAACCTAGCGGGAGGGCCGACACCGGGGAGCTGTTTTTT. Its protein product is CASSIKPSGRADTGELFF.

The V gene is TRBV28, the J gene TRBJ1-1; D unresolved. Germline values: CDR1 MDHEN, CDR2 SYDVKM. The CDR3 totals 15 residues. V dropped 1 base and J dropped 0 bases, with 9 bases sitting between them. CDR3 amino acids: CASSLLSILNTEAFF. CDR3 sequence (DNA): TGTGCCAGCAGTTTATTGTCCATTTTGAACACTGAAGCTTTCTTT. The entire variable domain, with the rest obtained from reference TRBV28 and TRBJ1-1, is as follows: DVKVTQSSRYLVKRTGEKVFLECVQDMDHENMFWYRQDPGLGLRLIYFSYDVKMKEKGDIPEGYSVSREKKERFSLILESASTNQTSMYLCASSLLSILNTEAFFGQGTRLTVV.

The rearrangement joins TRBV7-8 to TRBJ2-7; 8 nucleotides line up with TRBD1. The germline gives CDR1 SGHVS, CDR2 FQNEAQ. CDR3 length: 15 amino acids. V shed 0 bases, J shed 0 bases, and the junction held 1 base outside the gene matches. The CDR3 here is CASSLAGQGSYEQYF. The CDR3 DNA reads TGTGCCAGCAGCTTAGCCGGACAGGGCTCCTACGAGCAGTACTTC.

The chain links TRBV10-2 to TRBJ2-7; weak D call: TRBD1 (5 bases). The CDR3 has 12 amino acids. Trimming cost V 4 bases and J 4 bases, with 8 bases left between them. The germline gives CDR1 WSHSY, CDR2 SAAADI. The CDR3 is CASSGGPYEQYF. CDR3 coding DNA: TGCGCCAGCAGTGGGGGCCCGTACGAGCAGTACTTC.

For the CDR3, the DNA is TGTGCCAGCAGTTCTTTGACACCGAACACTGAAGCTTTCTTT. Its translation: CASSSLTPNTEAFF. The chain links TRBV28 to TRBJ1-1; D unclear. V shed 4 bases and J shed 1 base, with 10 bases lying between them. This CDR3 has 14 amino acids. CDR1 is MDHEN and CDR2 is SYDVKM in the germline V gene. Complete variable domain (other parts from reference TRBV28 and TRBJ1-1): DVKVTQSSRYLVKRTGEKVFLECVQDMDHENMFWYRQDPGLGLRLIYFSYDVKMKEKGDIPEGYSVSREKKERFSLILESASTNQTSMYLCASSSLTPNTEAFFGQGTRLTVV.

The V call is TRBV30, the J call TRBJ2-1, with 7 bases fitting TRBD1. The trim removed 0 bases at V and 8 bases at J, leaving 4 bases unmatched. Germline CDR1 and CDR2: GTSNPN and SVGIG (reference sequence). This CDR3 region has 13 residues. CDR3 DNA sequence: TGTGCCTGGAGTGTTAACAGGGGCCATGAGCAGTTCTTC. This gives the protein CAWSVNRGHEQFF. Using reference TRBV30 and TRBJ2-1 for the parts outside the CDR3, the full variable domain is SQTIHQWPATLVQPVGSPLSLECTVEGTSNPNLYWYRQAAGRGLQLLFYSVGIGQISSEVPQNLSASRPQDRQFILSSKKLLLSDSGFYLCAWSVNRGHEQFFGPGTRLTVL.

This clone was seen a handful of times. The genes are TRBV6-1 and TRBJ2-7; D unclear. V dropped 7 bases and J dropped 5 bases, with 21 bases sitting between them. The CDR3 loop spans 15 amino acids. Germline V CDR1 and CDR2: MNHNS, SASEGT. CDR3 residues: CASIPQTRFSHEQYF. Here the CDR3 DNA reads TGTGCCAGCATTCCCCAAACCAGGTTCAGTCACGAGCAGTACTTC.

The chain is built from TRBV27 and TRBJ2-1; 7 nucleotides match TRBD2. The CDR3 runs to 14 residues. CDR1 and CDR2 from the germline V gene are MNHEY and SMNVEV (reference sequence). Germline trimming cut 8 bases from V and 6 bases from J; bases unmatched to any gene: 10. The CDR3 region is CASLQRRGGNEQFF. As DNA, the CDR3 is TGTGCCAGCCTCCAACGGCGCGGGGGCAATGAGCAGTTCTTC.

CDR3 in DNA: TGTGCCAGCACAACCCAGACCAGCTACGAGCAGTACTTC. This sequence encodes CASTTQTSYEQYF. This chain uses TRBV5-5 with TRBJ2-7, with D uncertain. CDR1 SGHKS and CDR2 YYEKEE come from the germline V gene (reference sequence). The CDR3 is made up of 13 amino acids. V was trimmed by 6 bases and J by 3 bases, leaving 13 bases between them.

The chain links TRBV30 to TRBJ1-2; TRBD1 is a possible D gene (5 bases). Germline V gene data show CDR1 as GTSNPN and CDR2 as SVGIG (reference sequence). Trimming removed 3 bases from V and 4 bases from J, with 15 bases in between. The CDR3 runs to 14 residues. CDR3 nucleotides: TGTGCCTGGAGGATTTCCGGGACCATCTATGGCTACACCTTC. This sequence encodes CAWRISGTIYGYTF.

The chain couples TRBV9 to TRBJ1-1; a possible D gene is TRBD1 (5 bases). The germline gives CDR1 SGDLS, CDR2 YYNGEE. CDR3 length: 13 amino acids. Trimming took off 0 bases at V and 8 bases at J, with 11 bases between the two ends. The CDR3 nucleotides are TGTGCCAGCAGCGTAGTCAGAGCAGGGGAAGCTTTCTTT. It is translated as CASSVVRAGEAFF.

The CDR3 bases are TGTGCCAGCTCCCCTTCCATCGACACTGAAGCTTTCTTT. This translates into CASSPSIDTEAFF. The chain couples TRBV18 to TRBJ1-1; no reliable D call. This CDR3 is 13 amino acids long. Germline V gene data show CDR1 as KGHSH and CDR2 as LQKENI. Trimming left V 6 bases short and J 3 bases short, with 11 bases between.

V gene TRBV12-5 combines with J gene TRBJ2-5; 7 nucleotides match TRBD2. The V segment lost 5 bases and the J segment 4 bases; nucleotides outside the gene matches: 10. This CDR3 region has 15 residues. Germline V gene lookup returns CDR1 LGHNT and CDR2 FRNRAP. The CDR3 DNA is TGTGCTAGTGGTGCCGGACGGGGGGTGGTAGAGACCCAGTACTTC. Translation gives CASGAGRGVVETQYF. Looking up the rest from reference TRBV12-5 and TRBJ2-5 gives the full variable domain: DARVTQTPRHKVTEMGQEVTMRCQPILGHNTVFWYRQTMMQGLELLAYFRNRAPLDDSGMPKDRFSAEMPDATLATLKIQPSEPRDSAVYFCASGAGRGVVETQYFGPGTRLLVL.

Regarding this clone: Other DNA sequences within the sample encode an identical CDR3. CDR3 in amino acids: CASSESLAGGNEQFF. CDR3 coding DNA: TGCGCCAGCAGTGAGTCGTTAGCGGGAGGGAATGAGCAGTTCTTC. The chain joins TRBV10-2 to TRBJ2-1; 11 bases match TRBD2. Germline loops: CDR1 WSHSY, CDR2 SAAADI. With V trimmed by 0 bases and J by 7 bases, 2 bases remained unmatched. The CDR3 totals 15 residues.

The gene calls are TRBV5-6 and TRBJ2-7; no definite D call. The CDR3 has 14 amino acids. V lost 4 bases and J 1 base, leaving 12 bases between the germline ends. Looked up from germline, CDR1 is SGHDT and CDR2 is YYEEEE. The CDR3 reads CASSPEHFSYEQYF. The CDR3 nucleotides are TGTGCCAGCAGCCCCGAGCATTTTTCCTACGAGCAGTACTTC.

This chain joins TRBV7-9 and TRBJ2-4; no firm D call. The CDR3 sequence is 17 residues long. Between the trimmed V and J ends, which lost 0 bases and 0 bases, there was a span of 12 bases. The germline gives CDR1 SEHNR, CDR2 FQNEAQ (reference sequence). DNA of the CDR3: TGTGCCAGCAGCTTAGCGGGCCAGGCTCTAGCCAAAAACATTCAGTACTTC. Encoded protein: CASSLAGQALAKNIQYF.

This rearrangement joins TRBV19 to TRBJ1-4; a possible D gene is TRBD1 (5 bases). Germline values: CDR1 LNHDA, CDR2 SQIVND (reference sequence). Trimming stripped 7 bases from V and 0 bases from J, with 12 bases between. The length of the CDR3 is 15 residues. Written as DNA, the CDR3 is TGTGCCAGTATCGACCGGGGGTCAACTAATGAAAAACTGTTTTTT. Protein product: CASIDRGSTNEKLFF.

This CDR3 is CASSLEGLAGGRETQYF. The CDR3 region has the DNA TGTGCCAGCAGCTTAGAAGGCCTAGCGGGAGGAAGAGAGACCCAGTACTTC. This chain uses TRBV7-9 with TRBJ2-5, with 11 bases lining up with TRBD2. The length of the CDR3 is 17 residues. The germline gives CDR1 SEHNR, CDR2 FQNEAQ (reference sequence). The ends lost 1 base at V and 4 bases at J; junction bases unmatched: 8.

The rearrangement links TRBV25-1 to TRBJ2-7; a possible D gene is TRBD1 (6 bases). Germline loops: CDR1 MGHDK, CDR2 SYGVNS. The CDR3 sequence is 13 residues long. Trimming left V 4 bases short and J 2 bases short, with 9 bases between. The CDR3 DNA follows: TGTGCCAGCAGTGTAACAGGGACCTACGAGCAGTACTTC. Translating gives CASSVTGTYEQYF.